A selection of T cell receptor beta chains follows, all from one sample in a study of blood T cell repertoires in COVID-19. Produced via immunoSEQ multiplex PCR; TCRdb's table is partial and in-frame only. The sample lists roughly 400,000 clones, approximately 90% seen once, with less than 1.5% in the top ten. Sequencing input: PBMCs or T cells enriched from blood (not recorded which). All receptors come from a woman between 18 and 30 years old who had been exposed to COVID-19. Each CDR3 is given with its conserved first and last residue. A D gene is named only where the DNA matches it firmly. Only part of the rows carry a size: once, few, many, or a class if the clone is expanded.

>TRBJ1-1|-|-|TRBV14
TGTGCCAGCAGCTACGACAGGTTTACGGCCACTGAAGCTTTCTTT
CASSYDRFTATEAFF
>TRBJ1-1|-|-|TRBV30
TGTGCCTGGAGATTTAACAGGGATACCACTGAAGCTTTCTTT
CAWRFNRDTTEAFF
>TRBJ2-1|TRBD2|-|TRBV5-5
TGTGCCAGCAGCGCCTCTAGCGGGGGGCCCAATGAGCAGTTCTTC
CASSASSGGPNEQFF
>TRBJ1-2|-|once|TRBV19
TGTGCCAGTAGTATCCTGGGCGGGGAGTACTATGGCTACACCTTC
CASSILGGEYYGYTF
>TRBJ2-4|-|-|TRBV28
TGTGCCAGCCGTGGTACAGACAGAGAAAACATTCAGTACTTC
CASRGTDRENIQYF
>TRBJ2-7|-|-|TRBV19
TGTGCCAGTAGCCCCTCGTTGCGCTACGAGCAGTACTTC
CASSPSLRYEQYF
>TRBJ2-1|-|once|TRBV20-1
TGCAGTGCTAGTCTACACTACGAGCAGTTCTTC
CSASLHYEQFF
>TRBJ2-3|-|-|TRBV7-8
TGTGCCAGCAGCCCAGAGCGGGCTAGCACAGATACGCAGTATTTT
CASSPERASTDTQYF
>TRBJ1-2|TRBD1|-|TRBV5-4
TGTGCCAGCAGCTGGTACTCCGGGACAGGGGGGGTTGGCTACACCTTC
CASSWYSGTGGVGYTF
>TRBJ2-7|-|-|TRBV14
TGTGCCAGCAGCCAACTCTACGAGCAGTACTTC
CASSQLYEQYF
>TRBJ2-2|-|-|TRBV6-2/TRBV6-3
TGTGCCAGCAGTTTCGATTTGAGGGCCGGGGAGCTGTTTTTT
CASSFDLRAGELFF
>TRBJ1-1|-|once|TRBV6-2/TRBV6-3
TGTGCCAGCAGTTTTACCCGGGACTCTATGAACACTGAAGCTTTCTTT
CASSFTRDSMNTEAFF
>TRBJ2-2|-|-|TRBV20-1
TGCAGTGCTGGTGGTTGGGGCGCCGGGGAGCTGTTTTTT
CSAGGWGAGELFF
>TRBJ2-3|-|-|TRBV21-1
TGTGCCAGCAGCAAAGAGACTAGCGGATCTAGCACAGATACGCAGTATTTT
CASSKETSGSSTDTQYF
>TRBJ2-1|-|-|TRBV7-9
TGTGCCAGCATTGGCACTAGCCTAAACAATGAGCAGTTCTTC
CASIGTSLNNEQFF
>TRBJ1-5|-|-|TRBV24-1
TGTGCCACCAGTGAGACACGTAGCAATCAGCCCCAGCATTTT
CATSETRSNQPQHF
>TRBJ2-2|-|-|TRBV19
TGTGCCAGTAGCATAATGGCAGGGTCCACCGGGGAGCTGTTTTTT
CASSIMAGSTGELFF
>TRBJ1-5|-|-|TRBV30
TGTGCCTGGAGTCCAGATAGCAATCAGCCCCAGCATTTT
CAWSPDSNQPQHF
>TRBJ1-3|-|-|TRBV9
TGTGCCAGCAGCGCATCCGGGACACTCTCTGGAAACACCATATATTTT
CASSASGTLSGNTIYF
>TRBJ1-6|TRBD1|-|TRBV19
TGTGCCAGTAGTCCTCGGACAGGGGGCTCGTATAATTCACCCCTCCACTTT
CASSPRTGGSYNSPLHF
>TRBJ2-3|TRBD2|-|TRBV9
TGTGCCAGCAGCGTATACGGCGGGGGACCAGATACGCAGTATTTT
CASSVYGGGPDTQYF
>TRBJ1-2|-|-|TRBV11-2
TGTGCCAGCAGCGCTATTCGGACAGAAAGGCGGAACTATGGCTACACCTTC
CASSAIRTERRNYGYTF
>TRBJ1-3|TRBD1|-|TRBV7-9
TGTGCCAGCAGCCGGACAGGGCCTGGAAACACCATATATTTT
CASSRTGPGNTIYF
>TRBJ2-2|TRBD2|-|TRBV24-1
TGTGCCACCAGTGGCGGGGGTCGCACCGGGGAGCTGTTTTTT
CATSGGGRTGELFF
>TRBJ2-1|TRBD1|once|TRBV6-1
TGTGCCAGCAGTGAAGCCCCGCAGGGGGCGCGCAATGAGCAGTTCTTC
CASSEAPQGARNEQFF
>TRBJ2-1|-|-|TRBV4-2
TGTGCCAGCAGCCAAGATCATCAAGCGGCCTCCTACAATGAGCAGTTCTTC
CASSQDHQAASYNEQFF
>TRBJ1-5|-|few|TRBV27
TGTGCCAGCATCGACAGAGTAATGCCCCGGGGACAAGCCTTTAATCAGCCCCAGCATTTT
CASIDRVMPRGQAFNQPQHF
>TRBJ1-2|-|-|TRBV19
TGTGCCAGTAGTACGCAGGGAAACTATGGCTACACCTTC
CASSTQGNYGYTF
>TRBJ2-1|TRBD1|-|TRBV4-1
TGCGCCAGCAGCCCCCGGACAGGGGCAAATGAGCAGTTCTTC
CASSPRTGANEQFF
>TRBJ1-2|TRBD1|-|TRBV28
TGTGCCAGCAGTCCTAGGACAGGCTCCTATGGCTACACCTTC
CASSPRTGSYGYTF
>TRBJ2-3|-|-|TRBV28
TGTGCCAGCAGTCCTAGCGTCACAGATACGCAGTATTTT
CASSPSVTDTQYF
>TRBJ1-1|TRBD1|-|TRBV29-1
TGCAGCGTTGTAGGGGTAGGGGGCATGAACACTGAAGCTTTCTTT
CSVVGVGGMNTEAFF
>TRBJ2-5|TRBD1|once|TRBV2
TGTGCCAGCACCGAAGGGACAGGAGTCAAAGAGACCCAGTACTTC
CASTEGTGVKETQYF
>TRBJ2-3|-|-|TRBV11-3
TGTGCCAGCAGCTTAGGAGGGGGGGCCAGGGATACGCAGTATTTT
CASSLGGGARDTQYF
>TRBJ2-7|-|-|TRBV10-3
TGTGCCATCAGTGAGTCGAATGAGCTCTACGAGCAGTACTTC
CAISESNELYEQYF
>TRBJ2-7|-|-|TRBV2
TGTGCCAGCAGTGTGGGCAGGGGCCCCTACGAGCAGTACTTC
CASSVGRGPYEQYF
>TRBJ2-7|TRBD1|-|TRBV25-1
TGTGCCAACATTAAGGACAGGACAAGGTCCTACGAGCAGTACTTC
CANIKDRTRSYEQYF
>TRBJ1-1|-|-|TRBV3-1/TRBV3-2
TGTGCCAGCAGCCCAGACACAGGGTTGGACACTGAAGCTTTCTTT
CASSPDTGLDTEAFF
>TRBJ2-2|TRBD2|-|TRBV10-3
TGTGCCATCACCAAGACTAGCGGGAAATCCACCGGGGAGCTGTTTTTT
CAITKTSGKSTGELFF
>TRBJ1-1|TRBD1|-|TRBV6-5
TGTGCCAGCAGTAGATCCGGGACAGGGAGCACTGAAGCTTTCTTT
CASSRSGTGSTEAFF
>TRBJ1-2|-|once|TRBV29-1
TGCAGCGTTGAACGGCCAGGGACTTCCTTTGCCTACACCTTC
CSVERPGTSFAYTF
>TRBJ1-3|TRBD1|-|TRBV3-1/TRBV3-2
TGTGCCAGCAGCCAAGACGCCCTGGGACAGGTCCGCTCTGGAAACACCATATATTTT
CASSQDALGQVRSGNTIYF